The present entry profiles one TCR beta chain with its context. Its antigen is unknown. A multiplex PCR was run with 60 Vbeta primers and 13 Jbeta primers. TCRdb's table, derived via immunoSEQ multiplex PCR, lists solely in-frame clones and lacks some. The table records tens of thousands of clones, 75% to 80% of them present only once. The CDR3 is 15 residues long. Germline values: CDR1 SGHRS, CDR2 YFSETQ. After removal of 4 bases from V and 6 bases from J, the junction contained 8 bases not matched to a gene. This sample was taken from a study of cytomegalovirus exposure and HLA in healthy donors. Healthy donors of bone marrow made up the group. Study-level findings and limits: The study assumed roughly uniform donor sequencing depth for presence/absence analyses. Sequencing likely caused a cluster of highly shared sequence variants. Later analysis identified a missense DCLRE1C variant that was linked to TCR beta V- and J-gene trimming.

The V and J genes are TRBV5-1 and TRBJ1-4, with 8 bases aligning to TRBD1. Sequenced input: PBMCs. The source is a man aged 30 to 45 in good health and CMV-seronegative. The CDR3 nucleotides read TGCGCCAGCAGCCCGTACACAGGGGGGGATGAAAAACTGTTTTTT. Translated, it gives CASSPYTGGDEKLFF.